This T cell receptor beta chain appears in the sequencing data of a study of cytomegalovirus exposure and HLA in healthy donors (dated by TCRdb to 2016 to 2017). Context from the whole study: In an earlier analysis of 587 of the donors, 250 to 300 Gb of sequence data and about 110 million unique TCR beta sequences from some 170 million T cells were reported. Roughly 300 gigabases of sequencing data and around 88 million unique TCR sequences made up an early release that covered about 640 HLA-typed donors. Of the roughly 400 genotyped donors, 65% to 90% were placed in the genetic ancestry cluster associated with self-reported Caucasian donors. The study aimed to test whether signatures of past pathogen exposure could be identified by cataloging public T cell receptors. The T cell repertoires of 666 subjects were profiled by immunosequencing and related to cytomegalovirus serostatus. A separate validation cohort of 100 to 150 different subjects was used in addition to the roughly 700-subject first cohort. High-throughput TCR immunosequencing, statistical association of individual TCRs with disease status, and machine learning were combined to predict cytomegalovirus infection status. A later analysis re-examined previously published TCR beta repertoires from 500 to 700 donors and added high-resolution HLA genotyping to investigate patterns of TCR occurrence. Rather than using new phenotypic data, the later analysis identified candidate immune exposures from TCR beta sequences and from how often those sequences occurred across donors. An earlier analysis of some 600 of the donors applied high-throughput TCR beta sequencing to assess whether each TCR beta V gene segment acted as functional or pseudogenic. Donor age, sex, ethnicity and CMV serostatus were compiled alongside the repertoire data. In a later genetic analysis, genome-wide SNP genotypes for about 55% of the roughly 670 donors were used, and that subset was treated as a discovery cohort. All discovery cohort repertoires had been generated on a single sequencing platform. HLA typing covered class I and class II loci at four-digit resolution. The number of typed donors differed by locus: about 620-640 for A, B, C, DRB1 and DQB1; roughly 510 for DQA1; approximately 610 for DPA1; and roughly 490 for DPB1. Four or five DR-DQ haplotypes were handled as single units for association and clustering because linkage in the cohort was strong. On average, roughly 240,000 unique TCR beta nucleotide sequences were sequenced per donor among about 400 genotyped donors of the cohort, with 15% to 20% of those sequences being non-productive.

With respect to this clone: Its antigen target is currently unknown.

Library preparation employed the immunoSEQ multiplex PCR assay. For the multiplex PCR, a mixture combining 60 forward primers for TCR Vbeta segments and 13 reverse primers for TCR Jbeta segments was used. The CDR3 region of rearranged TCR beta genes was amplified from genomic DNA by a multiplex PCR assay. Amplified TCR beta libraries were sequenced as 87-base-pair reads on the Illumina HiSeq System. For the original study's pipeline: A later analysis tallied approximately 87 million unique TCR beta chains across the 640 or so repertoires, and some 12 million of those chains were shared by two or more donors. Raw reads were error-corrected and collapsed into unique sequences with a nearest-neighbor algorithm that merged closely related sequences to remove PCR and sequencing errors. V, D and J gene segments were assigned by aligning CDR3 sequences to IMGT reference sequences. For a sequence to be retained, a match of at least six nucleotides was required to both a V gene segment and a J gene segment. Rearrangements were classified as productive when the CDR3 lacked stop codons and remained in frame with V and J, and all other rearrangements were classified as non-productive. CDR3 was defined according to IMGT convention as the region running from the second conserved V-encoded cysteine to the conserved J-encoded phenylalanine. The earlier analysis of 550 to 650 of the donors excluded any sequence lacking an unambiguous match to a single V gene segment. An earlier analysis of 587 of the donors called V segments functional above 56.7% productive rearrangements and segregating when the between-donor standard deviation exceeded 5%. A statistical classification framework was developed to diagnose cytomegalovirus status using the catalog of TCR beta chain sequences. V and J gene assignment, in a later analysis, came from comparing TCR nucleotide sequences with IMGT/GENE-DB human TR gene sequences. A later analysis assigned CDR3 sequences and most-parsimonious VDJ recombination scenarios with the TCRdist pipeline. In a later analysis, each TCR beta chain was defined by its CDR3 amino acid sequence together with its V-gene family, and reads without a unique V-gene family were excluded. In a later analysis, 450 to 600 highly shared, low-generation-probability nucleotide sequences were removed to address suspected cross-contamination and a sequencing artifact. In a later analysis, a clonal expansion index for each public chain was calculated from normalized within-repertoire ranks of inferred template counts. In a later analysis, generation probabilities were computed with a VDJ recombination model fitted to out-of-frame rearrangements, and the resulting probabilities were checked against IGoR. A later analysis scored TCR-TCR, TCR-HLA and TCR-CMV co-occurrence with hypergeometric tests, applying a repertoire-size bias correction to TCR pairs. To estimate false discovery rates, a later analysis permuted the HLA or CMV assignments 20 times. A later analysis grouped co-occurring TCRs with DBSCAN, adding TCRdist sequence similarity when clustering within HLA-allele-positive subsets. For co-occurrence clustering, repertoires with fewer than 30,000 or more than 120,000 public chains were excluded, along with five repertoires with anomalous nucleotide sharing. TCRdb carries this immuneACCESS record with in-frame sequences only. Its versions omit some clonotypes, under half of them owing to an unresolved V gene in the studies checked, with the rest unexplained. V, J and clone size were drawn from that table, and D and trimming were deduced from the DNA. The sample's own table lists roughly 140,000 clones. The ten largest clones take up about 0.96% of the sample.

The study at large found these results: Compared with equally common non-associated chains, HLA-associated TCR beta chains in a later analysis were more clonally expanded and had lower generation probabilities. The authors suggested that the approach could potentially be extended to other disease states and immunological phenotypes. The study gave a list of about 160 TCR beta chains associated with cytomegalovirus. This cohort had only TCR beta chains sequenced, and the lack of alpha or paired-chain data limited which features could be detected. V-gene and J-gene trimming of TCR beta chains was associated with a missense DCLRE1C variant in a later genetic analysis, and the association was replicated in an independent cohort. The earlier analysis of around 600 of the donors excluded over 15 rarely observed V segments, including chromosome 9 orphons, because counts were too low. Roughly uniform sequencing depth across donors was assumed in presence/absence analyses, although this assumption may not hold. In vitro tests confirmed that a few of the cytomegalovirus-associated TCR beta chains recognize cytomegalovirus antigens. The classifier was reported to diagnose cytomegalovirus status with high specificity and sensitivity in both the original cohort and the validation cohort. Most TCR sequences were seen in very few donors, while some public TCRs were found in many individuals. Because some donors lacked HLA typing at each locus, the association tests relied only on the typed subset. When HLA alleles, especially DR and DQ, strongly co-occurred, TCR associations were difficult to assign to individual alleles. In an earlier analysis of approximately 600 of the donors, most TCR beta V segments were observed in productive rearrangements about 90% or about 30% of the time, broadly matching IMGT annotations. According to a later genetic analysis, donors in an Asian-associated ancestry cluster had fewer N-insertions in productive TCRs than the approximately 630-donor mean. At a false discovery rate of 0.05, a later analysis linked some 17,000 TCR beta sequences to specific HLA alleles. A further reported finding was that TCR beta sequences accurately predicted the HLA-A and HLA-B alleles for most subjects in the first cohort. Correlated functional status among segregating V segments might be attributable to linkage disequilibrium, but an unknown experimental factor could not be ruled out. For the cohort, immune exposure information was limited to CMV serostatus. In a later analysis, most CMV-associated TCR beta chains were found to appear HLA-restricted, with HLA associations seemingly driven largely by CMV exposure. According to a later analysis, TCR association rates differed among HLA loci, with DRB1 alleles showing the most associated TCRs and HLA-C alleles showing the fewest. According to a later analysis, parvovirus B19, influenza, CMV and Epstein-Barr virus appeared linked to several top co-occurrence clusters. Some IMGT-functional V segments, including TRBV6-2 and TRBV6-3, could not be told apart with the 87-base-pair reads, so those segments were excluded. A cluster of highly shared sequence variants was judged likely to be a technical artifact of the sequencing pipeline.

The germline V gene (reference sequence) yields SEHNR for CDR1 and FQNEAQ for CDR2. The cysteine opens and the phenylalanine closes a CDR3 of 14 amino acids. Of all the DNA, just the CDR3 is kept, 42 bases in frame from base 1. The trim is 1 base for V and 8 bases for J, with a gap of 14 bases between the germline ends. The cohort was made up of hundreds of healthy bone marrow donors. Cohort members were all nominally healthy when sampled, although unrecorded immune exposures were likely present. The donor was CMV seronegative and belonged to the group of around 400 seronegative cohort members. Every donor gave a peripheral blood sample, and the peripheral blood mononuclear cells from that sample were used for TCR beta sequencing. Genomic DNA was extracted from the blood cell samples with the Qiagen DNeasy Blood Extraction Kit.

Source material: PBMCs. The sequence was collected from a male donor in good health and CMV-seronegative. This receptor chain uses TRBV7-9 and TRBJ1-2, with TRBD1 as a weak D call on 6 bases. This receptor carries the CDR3 CASSLGVTGPGYTF. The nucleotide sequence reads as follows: TGTGCCAGCAGCTTAGGGGTGACAGGTCCAGGCTACACCTTC.